These 31 T cell receptor beta chains were all obtained from the same sample, sequenced in a study of blood T cell repertoires in COVID-19. The table came from immunoSEQ multiplex PCR; TCRdb's copy has only in-frame clones and leaves some out. This sample yields roughly 68,000 clones, of which roughly 85% are seen a single time; more than 20% belongs to the top ten. Sequencing was performed on peripheral blood. The receptors stem from a middle-aged man with acute or convalescent COVID-19.

This clone has a handful of counts. The rearrangement uses TRBV21-1 and TRBJ2-7; the table names TRBD1, a call not compared with the DNA. TRBV21-1 is a listed pseudogene. The CDR3 has 13 residues. The DNA for the CDR3 is TGTGCCAACCTGGTGACACCTTATTACGAGCAGTACGTC. It yields the protein CANLVTPYYEQYV.

CDR3 sequence reads: CASSLGTLTEAFF. The CDR3 bases are TGTGCCAGCAGCCTCGGGACTTTGACTGAAGCTTTCTTT. The chain couples TRBV5-6 to TRBJ1-1; D may be TRBD1 (5 bases). CDR1 SGHDT and CDR2 YYEEEE come from the germline V gene. The CDR3 contains 13 residues. V was clipped by 4 bases and J by 5 bases, with 12 bases between them.

V gene TRBV3-1 (or the pseudogene TRBV3-2) combines with J gene TRBJ2-5; no firm D call. V lost 2 bases and J 0 bases, leaving 10 bases between the germline ends. This CDR3 has 15 residues. Per the germline V gene, CDR1 is LGHDT and CDR2 is YNNKEL (reference sequence). In nucleotides, the CDR3 is TGTGCCAGCAGCCAACAACACCAGTACCAAGAGACCCAGTACTTC. This sequence encodes CASSQQHQYQETQYF.

This clone was detected a few times. CDR3 DNA sequence: TGTGCCAGCAGCCTGGTCCGTGGAGACATTCAGTACTTC. This encodes CASSLVRGDIQYF. The chain couples TRBV7-3 to TRBJ2-4; unclear D gene. The length of the CDR3 is 13 residues. Trimming left V 5 bases short and J 8 bases short, with 13 bases between. From germline, CDR1 is SGHTA and CDR2 FQGTGA. The complete variable domain, with remaining parts taken from reference TRBV7-3 and TRBJ2-4, reads GAGVSQTPSNKVTEKGKYVELRCDPISGHTALYWYRQSLGQGPEFLIYFQGTGAADDSGLPNDRFFAVRPEGSVSTLKIQRTERGDSAVYLCASSLVRGDIQYFGAGTRLSVL.

This chain joins TRBV5-4 and TRBJ2-3; maybe TRBD1 (5 bases). Germline V gene lookup returns CDR1 SGHNT and CDR2 YYREEE (reference sequence). V was trimmed by 4 bases and J by 4 bases, leaving 13 bases between them. The CDR3 is made up of 14 amino acids. The CDR3 reads CASSTRGPADTQYF. CDR3 DNA: TGTGCCAGCAGCACAAGGGGCCCCGCAGATACGCAGTATTTT.

J is TRBJ1-2 and V is TRBV12-3 or TRBV12-4, with a tentative D call TRBD1 (5 bases). CDR3 size: 12 residues. Trimming took 5 bases from V and 7 from J, leaving 11 bases between them. In nucleotides, the CDR3 is TGTGCCAGCAGTCACCAAAGGGGTGGCTACACCTTC. It translates to CASSHQRGGYTF.

V is TRBV2 and J is TRBJ2-7, with 8 positions matching TRBD2. Germline CDR1 SNHLY, CDR2 FYNNEI. Germline trimming cut 6 bases from V and 4 bases from J; bases unmatched to any gene: 11. The CDR3 runs to 15 residues. The CDR3 region is CASRASSGQGYEQYF. In nucleotides, the CDR3 is TGTGCCAGCAGAGCCTCTAGCGGGCAGGGGTACGAGCAGTACTTC.

The chain recombines TRBV30 with TRBJ1-2; TRBD1 aligns across 8 bases. Germline assignment: CDR1 GTSNPN and CDR2 SVGIG (reference sequence). V lost 1 base and J lost 6; bases outside the gene matches: 13. This CDR3 region has 16 residues. The CDR3 protein is CAWSGSQGAPRDGYTF. CDR3 DNA: TGTGCCTGGAGTGGTTCGCAGGGGGCCCCAAGGGATGGCTACACCTTC.

V usage is TRBV11-3 and J usage is TRBJ1-6, with D uncertain. Trimming cost V 5 bases and J 0 bases, with 5 bases left between them. The length of the CDR3 is 14 residues. Germline V gene sequence: CDR1 SGHNT, CDR2 YENEEA. CDR3: CASSEGSYNSPLHF. The CDR3 bases are TGTGCCAGCAGCGAGGGCTCCTATAATTCACCCCTCCACTTT.

This chain connects TRBV28 to TRBJ1-4; 8 nucleotides match TRBD1. Per germline, CDR1 MDHEN and CDR2 SYDVKM. The CDR3 runs 14 residues. After removal of 6 bases from V and 6 bases from J, the junction contained 6 bases not matched to a gene. The CDR3 region is CASSFQGADEKLFF. The CDR3 nucleotides read TGTGCCAGCAGCTTTCAGGGGGCGGATGAAAAACTGTTTTTT. Full variable domain (missing parts from reference TRBV28 and TRBJ1-4): DVKVTQSSRYLVKRTGEKVFLECVQDMDHENMFWYRQDPGLGLRLIYFSYDVKMKEKGDIPEGYSVSREKKERFSLILESASTNQTSMYLCASSFQGADEKLFFGSGTQLSVL.

The chain has TRBV29-1 and TRBJ1-1; D unclear. The CDR3 is 13 amino acids. Germline V gene data show CDR1 as SQVTM and CDR2 as ANQGSEA. V gave up 6 bases and J gave up 3 bases, with 14 bases separating them. The CDR3 spells CSVVRTSDTEAFF. In nucleotides, the CDR3 is TGCAGCGTAGTACGGACTTCGGACACTGAAGCTTTCTTT.

This clone was detected only a few times. The J gene is TRBJ2-7, the V gene TRBV18; 8 bases are shared with TRBD2. V was clipped by 6 bases and J by 4 bases; unmatched bases: 8. Germline V gene data show CDR1 as KGHSH and CDR2 as LQKENI. This CDR3 is 14 amino acids long. This chain's CDR3 is CASSGREGTYEQYF. CDR3 sequence (DNA): TGTGCCAGCTCCGGTCGGGAGGGTACATACGAGCAGTACTTC.

The chain is built from TRBV4-1 and TRBJ2-2; possibly TRBD2 for D (7 bases). From germline, CDR1 is MGHRA and CDR2 YSYEKL. This CDR3 is 16 amino acids long. With 0 bases removed from V and 0 bases from J, the gap between germline ends came to 8 bases. This CDR3 is CASSQEGGANTGELFF. CDR3 nucleotide sequence: TGCGCCAGCAGCCAAGAAGGGGGGGCGAACACCGGGGAGCTGTTTTTT.

The V call is TRBV18, the J call TRBJ2-5; 9 nucleotides match TRBD2. This CDR3 is 15 amino acids long. V dropped 2 bases and J dropped 5; count of bases not matched to a gene: 6. CDR1 is KGHSH, CDR2 LQKENI, per germline. The CDR3 spells CASSPGGGDLETQYF. For the CDR3, the DNA is TGTGCCAGCTCACCAGGCGGGGGGGATCTGGAGACCCAGTACTTC.

The rearrangement joins TRBV27 to TRBJ2-7; 9 bases are a match to TRBD1. CDR1 and CDR2 (germline): MNHEY, SMNVEV (reference sequence). V shed 5 bases and J 7 bases; nucleotides not matched to a gene: 3. The CDR3 consists of 12 residues. CDR3 residues: CASSTTGGEQYF. In DNA form, the CDR3 reads TGTGCCAGCAGTACGACAGGGGGGGAGCAGTACTTC.

The V gene is TRBV6-5, the J gene TRBJ1-1, with 8 bases that match TRBD1. Germline loops: CDR1 MNHEY, CDR2 SVGAGI. The CDR3 runs 14 residues. Losses at the gene ends were 6 bases for V and 1 base for J; bases not matched to a gene: 4. The CDR3 sequence: CASRSGQENTEAFF. The CDR3 DNA follows: TGTGCCAGCAGGTCGGGACAGGAGAACACTGAAGCTTTCTTT.

The CDR3 region is CASSLVGGETQYF. In nucleotides, the CDR3 is TGTGCCAGTAGCCTAGTCGGGGGAGAGACCCAGTACTTC. The rearrangement uses TRBV19 and TRBJ2-5, with a tentative D call TRBD2 (6 bases). V lost 6 bases to trimming and J lost 4 bases, with 12 bases between them. The CDR3 contains 13 residues. Germline CDR1 reads LNHDA; CDR2 reads SQIVND (reference sequence).

A single count supports this clone. The rearrangement uses TRBV7-2 and TRBJ1-2, with D tentatively TRBD1 (5 bases). V dropped 5 bases and J dropped 4 bases, with 14 bases sitting between them. The CDR3 extends over 14 amino acids. Per the germline V gene, CDR1 is SGHTA and CDR2 is FQGNSA. The CDR3 bases are TGTGCCAGCAGCGTCGTGCAGGGATCCTATGGCTACACCTTC. It yields the protein CASSVVQGSYGYTF.

The chain uses TRBV19 and TRBJ1-2; TRBD1 matches 9 bases. With 3 bases clipped from V and 4 bases from J, the junction kept 6 bases outside the gene matches. From germline, CDR1 is LNHDA and CDR2 SQIVND (reference sequence). The CDR3 contains 15 residues. CDR3 coding DNA: TGTGCCAGTAGTATTGCCGACAGGGGGTCCTATGGCTACACCTTC. Translation: CASSIADRGSYGYTF.

J is TRBJ2-5 and V is TRBV5-4, with D possibly being TRBD2 (5 bases). V gave up 0 bases and J gave up 1 base, with 7 bases separating them. Germline V CDR1 and CDR2: SGHNT, YYREEE (reference sequence). The CDR3 has 14 amino acids. CDR3 sequence reads: CASSLGGIQETQYF. CDR3 coding DNA: TGTGCCAGCAGCTTGGGAGGGATCCAAGAGACCCAGTACTTC.

The chain combines TRBV19 with TRBJ1-2; D possibly corresponds to TRBD1 (5 bases). This CDR3 is 13 amino acids long. The V end lost 7 bases, the J end lost 4 bases, and 13 bases lay between the germline ends. From germline, CDR1 is LNHDA and CDR2 SQIVND (reference sequence). The CDR3 bases are TGTGCCAGTACTCAGGGATTTCTCTATGGCTACACCTTC. Translated, it gives CASTQGFLYGYTF.

This chain links TRBV7-2 with TRBJ2-3; 16 bases are shared with TRBD2. This CDR3 has 19 residues. Looked up from germline, CDR1 is SGHTA and CDR2 is FQGNSA. With V trimmed by 6 bases and J by 4 bases, 13 bases remained unmatched. The CDR3 loop reads CASRDPGLAGGPRSDTQYF. The DNA for the CDR3 is TGTGCCAGCAGGGACCCGGGACTAGCGGGGGGGCCGCGGTCAGATACGCAGTATTTT.

The J gene is TRBJ2-3, the V gene TRBV5-1; a weak D match, TRBD2 (6 bases). The CDR3 contains 15 residues. Germline V CDR1 and CDR2: SGHRS, YFSETQ. The V end was cut by 7 bases, the J end by 0 bases, with 15 bases between. In nucleotides, the CDR3 is TGCGCCAGCCGGGGGAGAGCCGATAGCACAGATACGCAGTATTTT. This codes for CASRGRADSTDTQYF.

The V gene is TRBV27, the J gene TRBJ2-3, with D perhaps TRBD2 (6 bases). This CDR3 comprises 14 residues. Between the trimmed V and J ends, which lost 2 bases and 6 bases, there was a span of 12 bases. Germline V gives CDR1 MNHEY, CDR2 SMNVEV (reference sequence). The CDR3 DNA reads TGTGCCAGCAGTTTAGCTAGAGGGAGGGATACGCAGTATTTT. This sequence encodes CASSLARGRDTQYF.

This sequence joins TRBV7-2 and TRBJ2-3; maybe TRBD2 (7 bases). V was shortened by 3 bases and J by 1 base, with 14 bases between the two germline ends. CDR3 length: 16 amino acids. Germline V gene lookup returns CDR1 SGHTA and CDR2 FQGNSA. CDR3 sequence (DNA): TGTGCCAGCAGCTTGATGGGCGGGGGCGGCACAGATACGCAGTATTTT. Residues: CASSLMGGGGTDTQYF.

This clone occurred once. The rearrangement uses TRBV7-3 and TRBJ2-2; D ambiguous. Between the trimmed V and J ends, which lost 5 bases and 7 bases, there was a span of 11 bases. This CDR3 is 13 amino acids long. From germline, CDR1 is SGHTA and CDR2 FQGTGA. CDR3 nucleotides: TGTGCCAGCAGCCAGGCAGTTGGCGGGGAGCTGTTTTTT. Its translation is CASSQAVGGELFF.

The J gene is TRBJ1-2, the V gene TRBV7-8; tentative D call: TRBD1 (5 bases). The length of the CDR3 is 13 residues. Germline V gene data show CDR1 as SGHVS and CDR2 as FQNEAQ. V was trimmed by 5 bases and J by 3 bases, leaving 10 bases between them. DNA of the CDR3: TGTGCCAGCAGCAAAAGACAGCACTATGGCTACACCTTC. Translation gives CASSKRQHYGYTF. Based on the CDR3 plus reference TRBV7-8 and TRBJ1-2, the full variable domain is GAGVSQSPRYKVAKRGQDVALRCDPISGHVSLFWYQQALGQGPEFLTYFQNEAQLDKSGLPSDRFFAERPEGSVSTLKIQRTQQEDSAVYLCASSKRQHYGYTFGSGTRLTVV.

This chain links TRBV6-6 with TRBJ2-7, with TRBD1 identical over 10 bases. The CDR3 is made up of 15 amino acids. The V gene's germline CDR1 is MNHNY and CDR2 SVGAGI (reference sequence). Unmatched junction bases numbered 6, after V lost 5 bases and J lost 2 bases. The chain's CDR3 is CASSQPGQGTYEQYF. Here the CDR3 DNA reads TGTGCCAGCAGTCAACCGGGACAGGGGACCTACGAGCAGTACTTC.

This clone was counted between two and nine times. The genes are TRBV5-1 and TRBJ2-7, with TRBD1 matching 7 bases. Germline-derived CDR1 and CDR2 are SGHRS and YFSETQ. Trimming cost V 0 bases and J 9 bases; bases outside gene matches: 6. This CDR3 is built from 13 residues. The CDR3 DNA reads as TGCGCCAGCAGCTTGGAATCAAGGACAGGGCAGTACTTC. Its protein is CASSLESRTGQYF.

V and J are TRBV5-1 and TRBJ1-3; TRBD1 aligns across 7 bases. V lost 2 bases and J lost 4; bases outside the gene matches: 3. This CDR3 is built from 14 residues. Germline loops: CDR1 SGHRS, CDR2 YFSETQ. CDR3 region: CASSLGGSGNTIYF. CDR3 in DNA: TGCGCCAGCAGCTTAGGGGGCTCCGGAAACACCATATATTTT.

This clone has only a few counts. The gene calls are TRBV19 and TRBJ1-6; possible D gene TRBD1, 5 bases. This CDR3 spans 16 amino acids. The germline gives CDR1 LNHDA, CDR2 SQIVND (reference sequence). Trimming cost V 4 bases and J 6 bases, with 16 bases left between them. This CDR3 reads CASSTFDRDLNSPLHF. CDR3 sequence (DNA): TGTGCCAGTAGTACTTTCGACAGAGACCTTAATTCACCCCTCCACTTT.